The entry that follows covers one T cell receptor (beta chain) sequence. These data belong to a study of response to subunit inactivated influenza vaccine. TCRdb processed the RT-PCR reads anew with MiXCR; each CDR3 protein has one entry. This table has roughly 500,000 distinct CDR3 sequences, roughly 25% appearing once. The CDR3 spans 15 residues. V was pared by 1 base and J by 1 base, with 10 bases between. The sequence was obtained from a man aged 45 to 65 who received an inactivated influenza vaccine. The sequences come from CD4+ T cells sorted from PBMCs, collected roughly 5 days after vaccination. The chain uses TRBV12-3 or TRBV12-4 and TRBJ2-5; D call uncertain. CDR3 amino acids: CASSLGRTRQETQYF. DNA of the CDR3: TGTGCCAGCAGTTTAGGAAGGACGCGCCAAGAGACCCAGTACTTC.